The next 12 T cell receptor beta chains were all read from a single sample in a study of OX40 agonist ivuxolimab in advanced cancers. Libraries were prepared by immunoSEQ multiplex PCR; TCRdb keeps only in-frame clonotypes and omits some of them. The table includes 60,000 to 85,000 clones, approximately 90% detected once. The sample consisted of CD4+ or CD8+ T cells sorted from blood, taken in a trial of the OX40 agonist ivuxolimab. Receptors originate from an adult with an advanced solid tumor such as melanoma, head and neck, liver or kidney cancer.

The chain joins TRBV25-1 to TRBJ2-3, with D unresolved. The germline V gene has CDR1 MGHDK and CDR2 SYGVNS. V was pared by 3 bases and J by 4 bases, with 5 bases between. This CDR3 comprises 12 residues. The CDR3 sequence: CASSDGADTQYF. The CDR3 nucleotides are TGTGCCAGCAGTGACGGTGCAGATACGCAGTATTTT. Variable domain in full (rest from reference TRBV25-1 and TRBJ2-3): EADIYQTPRYLVIGTGKKITLECSQTMGHDKMYWYQQDPGMELHLIHYSYGVNSTEKGDLSSESTVSRIRTEHFPLTLESARPSHTSQYLCASSDGADTQYFGPGTRLTVL.

This clone was observed once. This chain connects TRBV6-5 to TRBJ2-3; D is uncertain. Trimming took off 5 bases at V and 2 bases at J, with 5 bases between the two ends. The V gene's germline CDR1 is MNHEY and CDR2 SVGAGI. The CDR3 sequence is 12 residues long. The CDR3 nucleotides are TGTGCCAGCAGTGAACCCACAGATACGCAGTATTTT. Translating gives CASSEPTDTQYF.

The chain links TRBV19 to TRBJ1-1; no firm D call. V was trimmed by 1 base and J by 0 bases, leaving 9 bases between them. The CDR3 is 15 amino acids. Germline assignment: CDR1 LNHDA and CDR2 SQIVND (reference sequence). CDR3 sequence (DNA): TGTGCCAGTAGTATAGCCGGCGCCATGAACACTGAAGCTTTCTTT. It is translated as CASSIAGAMNTEAFF.

As for this clone: Relative to the germline gene, one junction end is altered; a read error may explain this. This chain joins TRBV7-8 and TRBJ2-7, with 8 nucleotides matching TRBD1. The CDR3 is made up of 16 amino acids. Germline CDR1 SGHVS, CDR2 FQNEAQ. The CDR3 reads CASSLGDRGLSYEQYF. CDR3 in DNA: TGTGCCAGCAGTTTAGGCGACAGGGGCCTCTCCTACGAGCAGTACTTC.

The rearrangement uses TRBV12-5 and TRBJ2-7; TRBD1 matches 7 bases. Germline-derived CDR1 and CDR2 are LGHNT and FRNRAP. The CDR3 spans 14 residues. Trimming took 6 bases from V and 0 from J; bases not matched to a gene: 5. The CDR3 spells CASGDDRVSYEQYF. CDR3 DNA sequence: TGTGCTAGTGGCGACGACAGGGTCTCCTACGAGCAGTACTTC.

CDR3 sequence: CASSLRTLKETQYF. The CDR3 coding sequence is TGTGCCAGCAGCTTAAGGACCCTAAAAGAGACCCAGTACTTC. This rearrangement joins TRBV13 to TRBJ2-5; D ambiguous. The CDR3 runs 14 residues. V lost 2 bases to trimming and J lost 3 bases, with 10 bases between them. Germline loops: CDR1 PRHDT, CDR2 FYEKMQ (reference sequence).

The chain couples TRBV4-3 to TRBJ2-6, with TRBD1 matching over 9 bases. CDR1 and CDR2 from the germline V gene are LGHNA and YSLEER. The CDR3 is made up of 19 amino acids. Trimming at V came to 1 base and at J to 3 bases, leaving 10 bases not matched to a gene. CDR3 region: CASSQAQTGGMGGANVLTF. Written as DNA, the CDR3 is TGCGCCAGCAGCCAAGCACAAACAGGGGGCATGGGTGGGGCCAACGTCCTGACTTTC.

The rearrangement links TRBV11-2 to TRBJ2-3, with 8 bases fitting TRBD2. The CDR3 spans 19 residues. Germline trimming cut 1 base from V and 2 bases from J; bases unmatched to any gene: 14. CDR1 SGHAT and CDR2 FQNNGV come from the germline V gene. For the CDR3, the DNA is TGTGCCAGCAGCTTAGGTGGCAGGCTTAGCGGGGATATCACAGATACGCAGTATTTT. Protein product: CASSLGGRLSGDITDTQYF.

The V and J genes are TRBV11-2 and TRBJ1-2; tentatively, D is TRBD1 (5 bases). V lost 1 base to trimming and J lost 2 bases, with 11 bases between them. The germline gives CDR1 SGHAT, CDR2 FQNNGV. The CDR3 spans 15 residues. CDR3: CASSLGGEGNYGYTF. CDR3 nucleotides: TGTGCCAGCAGCTTAGGGGGGGAGGGCAACTATGGCTACACCTTC. Variable domain in full (rest from reference TRBV11-2 and TRBJ1-2): EAGVAQSPRYKIIEKRQSVAFWCNPISGHATLYWYQQILGQGPKLLIQFQNNGVVDDSQLPKDRFSAERLKGVDSTLKIQPAKLEDSAVYLCASSLGGEGNYGYTFGSGTRLTVV.

The count of this clone is one. This CDR3 is CASSQETTLYNEQFF. The CDR3 DNA reads as TGCGCCAGCAGCCAAGAAACAACATTGTACAATGAGCAGTTCTTC. J is TRBJ2-1 and V is TRBV4-1; D is unclear. The germline gives CDR1 MGHRA, CDR2 YSYEKL. V was clipped by 0 bases and J by 4 bases, with 10 bases between them. This CDR3 comprises 15 residues.

The gene calls are TRBV13 and TRBJ1-2; 11 bases are a match to TRBD1. J was trimmed by 2 bases and V by 3 bases; bases with no gene match: 2. CDR3 length: 15 residues. CDR1 is PRHDT and CDR2 is FYEKMQ in the germline V gene (reference sequence). The CDR3 is CASSFGTGGNYGYTF. CDR3 coding DNA: TGTGCCAGCAGCTTCGGGACAGGGGGAAACTATGGCTACACCTTC.

This chain uses TRBV6-1 with TRBJ2-7; D is undetermined. The CDR3 consists of 15 residues. The V end lost 8 bases, the J end lost 2 bases, and 19 bases lay between the germline ends. Germline V gives CDR1 MNHNS, CDR2 SASEGT. The CDR3 sequence: CASEAPNKYPYEQYF. The CDR3 nucleotides read TGTGCCAGCGAGGCCCCTAACAAGTATCCCTACGAGCAGTACTTC.